The 5 T cell receptor beta chains presented below share a single source sample, sequenced in a study of blood T cell repertoires in COVID-19. Method: immunoSEQ multiplex PCR; TCRdb's copy keeps in-frame clones and lacks some. The sample has about 160,000 clones, 80% to 90% seen once. Material: peripheral blood. These receptor sequences come from a woman in her forties or fifties with COVID-19, enrolled during active disease.

The chain joins TRBV4-2 to TRBJ1-1; D perhaps matches TRBD1 (6 bases). Germline V gene sequence: CDR1 LGHNA, CDR2 YNFKEQ. V was clipped by 0 bases and J by 6 bases, with 17 bases between them. The CDR3 extends over 16 amino acids. The CDR3 region is CASSQEWGPGNPEAFF. The CDR3 DNA sequence: TGTGCCAGCAGCCAAGAATGGGGGCCGGGGAATCCTGAAGCTTTCTTT.

The CDR3 loop is CASSYRLAGGASYEQYF. The CDR3 DNA is TGTGCCAGCAGCTACCGATTAGCGGGGGGGGCTTCCTACGAGCAGTACTTC. The chain couples TRBV11-2 to TRBJ2-7; TRBD2 agrees at 11 bases. Germline CDR1 and CDR2: SGHAT and FQNNGV. The CDR3 runs 17 residues. Losses at the gene ends were 4 bases for V and 1 base for J; bases not matched to a gene: 9. The whole variable domain, filled in from reference TRBV11-2 and TRBJ2-7, reads EAGVAQSPRYKIIEKRQSVAFWCNPISGHATLYWYQQILGQGPKLLIQFQNNGVVDDSQLPKDRFSAERLKGVDSTLKIQPAKLEDSAVYLCASSYRLAGGASYEQYFGPGTRLTVT.

The chain employs TRBV10-3 and TRBJ1-1; perhaps TRBD1 as D (5 bases). The CDR3 totals 13 residues. Germline CDR1 is ENHRY and CDR2 is SYGVKD. The V end lost 5 bases, the J end lost 5 bases, and 12 bases lay between the germline ends. CDR3 DNA: TGTGCCATCAGTACGGACAAGGGGACTGAAGCTTTCTTT. It translates to CAISTDKGTEAFF.

The chain employs TRBV28 and TRBJ2-3, with D tentatively TRBD2 (7 bases). CDR1 is MDHEN and CDR2 is SYDVKM in the germline V gene. The CDR3 has 15 residues. Deletions cut 5 bases from V and 6 bases from J, with 18 bases between. CDR3 sequence reads: CASSLTGGWEDTQYF. CDR3 sequence (DNA): TGTGCCAGCAGTCTTACGGGGGGCTGGGAGGATACGCAGTATTTT.

This clone was seen only once. The V gene is TRBV10-3, the J gene TRBJ2-3, with TRBD2 matching 8 bases. Losses at the gene ends were 10 bases for V and 1 base for J; bases not matched to a gene: 4. CDR3 size: 13 residues. Looked up from germline, CDR1 is ENHRY and CDR2 is SYGVKD. CDR3 residues: CATNGGGTDTQYF. For the CDR3, the DNA is TGTGCCACTAACGGGGGGGGCACAGATACGCAGTATTTT.